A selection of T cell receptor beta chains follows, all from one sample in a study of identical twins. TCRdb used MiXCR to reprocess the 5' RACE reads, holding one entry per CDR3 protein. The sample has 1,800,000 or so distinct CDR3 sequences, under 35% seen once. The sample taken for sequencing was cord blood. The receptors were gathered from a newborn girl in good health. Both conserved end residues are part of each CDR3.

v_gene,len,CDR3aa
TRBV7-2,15,CASSLAGLAAYEQYF
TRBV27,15,CASSPGGPVFSEQFF
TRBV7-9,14,CASSYLGASDEQFF
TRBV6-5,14,CASTRDRVGTEAFF
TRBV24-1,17,CATSDLVPGLVQNEQYF
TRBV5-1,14,CASSVRLRGETQYF
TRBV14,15,CASSHQVSGANVLTF
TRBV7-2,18,CASSSTGTSSLNTGELFF
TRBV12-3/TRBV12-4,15,CASSSLAGGWSTQYF
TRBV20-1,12,CSASEHNQPQHF
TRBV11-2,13,CASSPFRAYEQYF
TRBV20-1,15,CSARLTGGGSSPLHF
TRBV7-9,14,CASSLGRVSCWQYF
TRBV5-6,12,CASSHHSYEQYF
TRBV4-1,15,CASSARLVLNNEQFF
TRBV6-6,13,CASTGEGNTEAFF
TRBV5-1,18,CASSLATGLAGSYNEQFF
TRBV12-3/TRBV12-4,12,CASSLTGGLAFF
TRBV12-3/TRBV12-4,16,CASSSGRSGSGYEQYF
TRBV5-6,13,CASSLLQQGTQYF
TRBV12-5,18,CASGLVESLRQRANEQFF
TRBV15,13,CATSDRVERGYAF
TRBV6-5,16,CASSYLNGRKYNEQFF
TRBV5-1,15,CASSLGTGPAYEQYF
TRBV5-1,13,CASNGGSPRTQYF
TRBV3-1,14,CASSHGGRRYGYTF
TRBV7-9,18,CASSGTSGRTLSYNEQFF
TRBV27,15,CASSLGGVSANEQYF
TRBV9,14,CASSPSTGWGEQFF
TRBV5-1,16,CASSLGSGRSRETQYF
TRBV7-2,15,CASSLGGLEGDTQYF
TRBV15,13,CATSRRVNNEQFF
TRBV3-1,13,CASSETSRHEQYF
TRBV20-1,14,CSARSTVGAEKLFF
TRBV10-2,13,CASSPDRVKTQYF